This T cell receptor beta chain is from a study of T cells expressing NK-cell markers. Study background: Sequencing of TCR beta repertoires drew on sorted CD3+CD56+NKG2C+, CD3+CD56+NKG2C- and CD3+CD56-NKG2C+ T cells. Seven HCMV-seropositive donors and one seronegative donor made up the eight sequenced donors.

TCRdb derives one entry per CDR3 protein from the 5' RACE reads, leaving out DNA. The sample holds 200,000 to 300,000 distinct CDR3 sequences. About this clonotype: The antigen remains unidentified.

Overall study results and limits: Of the CD8+ T cells in about 6 donors, roughly 1.0-7.5% belonged to dominant NKG2C+ clonotypes. Several donors' CD3+CD56-NKG2C+ cells were dominated by the same clonotypes.

The CDR3 has 15 residues. CDR1 LNHNV and CDR2 YYDKDF come from the germline V gene (reference sequence). The chain is built from TRBV15 and TRBJ1-4. The receptor comes from a man aged 18 to 30 in good health. Sample: blood T cells: a sorted CD56 or NKG2C T cell subset, CD4+ or CD8+ T cells, or bulk PBMC T cells (not recorded which). CDR3 in amino acids: CATSRVGNYGEKLFF.